Sequencing of this T cell receptor beta chain was carried out in a study of control samples from healthy donors and cancer patients. Unmatched junction bases numbered 7, after V lost 2 bases and J lost 6 bases. Per germline, CDR1 SEHNR and CDR2 FQNEAQ (reference sequence). This CDR3 comprises 15 residues. This clone has at least ten counts. Clones were sequenced by immunoSEQ multiplex PCR, and TCRdb holds only the in-frame ones, with some missing. Of some 160,000 clones listed, more than 85% were seen once; the top ten hold roughly 0.7%. The TCR comes from a woman in her twenties or thirties in good health. The source material was blood. The chain joins TRBV7-9 to TRBJ1-1; 9 bases are a match to TRBD1. The CDR3 here is CASSLRGQGRPEAFF. CDR3 nucleotide sequence: TGTGCCAGCAGCTTAAGGGGACAGGGTAGACCTGAAGCTTTCTTT.